This T cell receptor beta chain was documented in a study of Graves' ophthalmopathy and Graves' hyperthyroidism (dated by TCRdb to the late 2010s). A note on the overall study: Peripheral blood was collected at initial diagnosis, prior to any treatment. TCR beta repertoire signatures were used to distinguish Graves' ophthalmopathy from Graves' hyperthyroidism and to predict progression to ophthalmopathy. In total, 135 blood samples were TCR-sequenced: 40 to 45 ophthalmopathy, under 80 hyperthyroidism and approximately 17 hyperthyroidism-to-ophthalmopathy patients. To explore V-J signatures that distinguish ophthalmopathy from hyperthyroidism, a discovery set of 90 to 100 patients was enrolled, made up of 40 to 45 with ophthalmopathy and 57 with stable hyperthyroidism. An independent validation cohort was composed of approximately 19 hyperthyroidism patients and 17 patients who later progressed from hyperthyroidism to ophthalmopathy. In roughly six hyperthyroidism patients, the T-cell repertoire of thyroid tissue was compared with the T-cell repertoire of blood. Following sample collection, hyperthyroidism patients were given methimazole at a starting dose of 30 mg daily, and ophthalmopathy patients were given high-dose intravenous methylprednisolone. On the study overall, not on this receptor specifically: In validation, the model predicted ophthalmopathy progression with more than 55% sensitivity and approximately 72% specificity; more than ten predicted patients were CT-confirmed with GO in a median of roughly 6.8 months. Sample size was not predetermined statistically, and investigators were not blinded to group allocation. Among expanded thyroid clonotypes with frequency above 0.001, most also showed up in blood, which suggests that blood repertoires may reflect the thyroid immune response. In cross-validation, the 13-signature model distinguished ophthalmopathy from stable hyperthyroidism with approximately 88% sensitivity and around 81% specificity, and in the test set the corresponding values were roughly 78% and 74%.

The germline V gene (reference sequence) yields SEHNR for CDR1 and FQNEAQ for CDR2. At the junction V is shortened by 0 bases and J by 3 bases, with 9 bases in between. The CDR3 measures 15 amino acids from cysteine to phenylalanine. Just CDR3 DNA is preserved here, 45 bases in frame from base 1. Patients with ophthalmopathy had moderately to severely active disease, with a Clinical Activity Score of 3 or more, a NOSPECS grade of 4 or more, and a disease duration of less than 3 months. Patients were excluded if they had other autoimmune diseases, uncontrolled infections, pregnancy or lactation. Diagnosis was based on clinical symptoms, serum thyroxine, TRAb, thyroid ultrasound and orbital computed tomography. Ficoll-Paque density gradient centrifugation was used to isolate PBMCs from about 9.4 ml of fresh peripheral blood. Total RNA was extracted using Trizol reagent, and RNA quality was checked on an Agilent 2100 Bioanalyzer.

There are many counts of this clonotype. There is no known antigen for this receptor. Base-call qualities are not available, and no considerably larger clone is one nucleotide away. For repertoire sequencing, TCR beta CDR3 regions were amplified from RNA transcripts. The first round of RT-PCR was done with HTBI primers and the Qiagen OneStep RT-PCR kit, and was followed by a second round of multiplex PCR, then size selection and purification. Libraries were sequenced on an Illumina HiSeq2000 using paired-end 100 bp reads. Regarding the original processing steps: SOAPnuke was used for read processing, and reads with adapters, uncalled bases, a mean Phred below 15, or no exact constant-primer or identifier match were discarded. COPE v1.2.5 was used to merge the high-quality paired reads. Each unique nucleotide sequence was defined as a clonotype, and clonotypes were aligned to IMGT TRB V, D and J references with MiTCR v1.1. The analysis was limited to V-J combinations with a frequency above 0.0001, which together covered 99.2% of the repertoires. For each V-J combination, a TCR clonal expansion and chaos score was defined as the ratio of F50 clonal expansion to chaos observed in the TCRdist matrix. Welch's t-statistics and random forest were used to narrow the features down to over ten V-J combinations, which were then fed into a naive Bayes classifier. The similarity between thyroid and blood repertoires was quantified using the Morisita-Horn index. Clones were called with MiXCR by TCRdb after fastp trimmed the public reads at Q25, and only in-frame beta chains were retained. Each entry merges the rows of one CDR3 protein and shows their most common DNA and genes. These V and J calls originate from TCRdb's pipeline instead of the authors' own analysis. The sample data list hundreds of thousands of distinct CDR3 sequences, and roughly 41% of these were observed just once. Together, the top ten hold roughly 3.5% of the sample.

This receptor was obtained from an adult man with Graves' ophthalmopathy. Sequenced input: peripheral blood. The rearrangement joined TRBV7-9 to TRBJ1-5; no D segment can be confidently identified. The DNA reads as follows: TGTGCCAGCAGCTTAGCGGTGGGATCCAATCAGCCCCAGCATTTT. Its protein product is CASSLAVGSNQPQHF.